Below, 11 T cell receptor beta chains from the same sample are listed, as sequenced in a study of identical twins. One entry per CDR3 protein results from TCRdb running MiXCR on the 5' RACE reads. The sample includes around 550,000 distinct CDR3 sequences, roughly 15% of them seen just once. The data were also submitted as part of a second study, on yellow fever vaccine responses in identical twins.

Sequenced: CD4+ T cells sorted from blood. These receptors originate from a woman under 30 in good health.

The gene calls are TRBV11-3 and TRBJ2-1; the D gene is possibly TRBD2 (6 bases). The V end was cut by 1 base, the J end by 0 bases, with 28 bases between. The length of the CDR3 is 22 residues. Per germline, CDR1 SGHNT and CDR2 YENEEA. CDR3 in DNA: TGTGCCAGCAGCTTAGGCGTCTTGTCTAGCGAAACCTACCAGAGCTCCTACAATGAGCAGTTCTTC. Its translation is CASSLGVLSSETYQSSYNEQFF.

There are a few counts of this clonotype. In nucleotides, the CDR3 is TGTGCCAGCAGACCCCCCGGGGCGCAAGTATACGAGCAGTACTTC. This sequence encodes CASRPPGAQVYEQYF. The V call is TRBV6-1, the J call TRBJ2-7, with D perhaps being TRBD1 or TRBD2 (5 bases each). Trimming took 6 bases from V and 4 from J, leaving 19 bases between them. CDR1 and CDR2 (germline): MNHNS, SASEGT. This CDR3 region has 15 residues.

DNA for the CDR3: TGTGCCAGCAGCTTAGGGACAGAAGATAGCAATCAGCCCCAGCATTTT. It translates to CASSLGTEDSNQPQHF. The rearrangement uses TRBV11-3 and TRBJ1-5, with D possibly being TRBD1 (6 bases). Trimming shortened V by 1 base and J by 0 bases, and 10 bases separated the two germline ends. Germline-derived CDR1 and CDR2 are SGHNT and YENEEA. The CDR3 loop spans 16 amino acids. Variable domain in full (rest from reference TRBV11-3 and TRBJ1-5): EAGVVQSPRYKIIEKKQPVAFWCNPISGHNTLYWYLQNLGQGPELLIRYENEEAVDDSQLPKDRFSAERLKGVDSTLKIQPAELGDSAVYLCASSLGTEDSNQPQHFGDGTRLSIL.

This clonotype was counted at least ten times. The rearrangement joins TRBV12-3 or TRBV12-4 to TRBJ2-1; no definite D call. CDR3 length: 14 amino acids. V was shortened by 8 bases and J by 4 bases, with 15 bases between the two germline ends. In DNA form, the CDR3 reads TGTGCCAGCCTCCCCGGAATGAGGTACAATGAGCAGTTCTTC. Protein sequence: CASLPGMRYNEQFF.

This clonotype has just a few counts. The chain employs TRBV20-1 and TRBJ2-3; no firm D call. CDR1 and CDR2 (germline): DFQATT, SNEGSKA (reference sequence). This CDR3 comprises 13 residues. V shed 6 bases and J shed 0 bases, with 10 bases lying between them. CDR3 loop: CSAPPDSTDTQYF. DNA for the CDR3: TGCAGTGCCCCCCCGGACAGCACAGATACGCAGTATTTT.

This clonotype was detected only a few times. This chain links TRBV7-9 with TRBJ2-1, with TRBD2 matching 7 bases. This CDR3 region has 16 residues. Per the germline V gene, CDR1 is SEHNR and CDR2 is FQNEAQ (reference sequence). V was pared by 3 bases and J by 0 bases, with 5 bases of the junction left unmatched. The chain's CDR3 is CASSLSSGRSYNEQFF. The CDR3, as DNA: TGTGCCAGCAGCTTGTCTAGCGGCCGCTCCTACAATGAGCAGTTCTTC.

This clonotype was recorded a few times. This rearrangement joins TRBV2 to TRBJ2-7; 9 bases agree with TRBD1. The CDR3 consists of 15 residues. The ends lost 6 bases at V and 0 bases at J; junction bases unmatched: 6. Germline CDR1 is SNHLY and CDR2 is FYNNEI. DNA for the CDR3: TGTGCCAGCAGAGGGGACAGGGTTCCCTCCTACGAGCAGTACTTC. Translation: CASRGDRVPSYEQYF. Filled out from reference TRBV2 and TRBJ2-7, the complete variable domain reads EPEVTQTPSHQVTQMGQEVILRCVPISNHLYFYWYRQILGQKVEFLVSFYNNEISEKSEIFDDQFSVERPDGSNFTLKIRSTKLEDSAMYFCASRGDRVPSYEQYFGPGTRLTVT.

In its sample, this clonotype was seen a few times. The chain recombines TRBV10-3 with TRBJ2-1; D is ambiguous. Germline V CDR1 and CDR2: ENHRY, SYGVKD. The CDR3 loop spans 13 amino acids. The V and J ends lost 2 bases and 2 bases respectively, with 4 bases between them. The CDR3 nucleotides read TGTGCCATCAGTGAGGCAGCCTACAATGAGCAGTTCTTC. Protein product: CAISEAAYNEQFF.

The table lists this clonotype with a few counts. This chain uses TRBV6-1 with TRBJ1-6, with D possibly TRBD1 on 5 matching bases. Trimming stripped 3 bases from V and 9 bases from J, with 18 bases between. This CDR3 spans 16 amino acids. Germline V lookup: CDR1 MNHNS, CDR2 SASEGT. DNA for the CDR3: TGTGCCAGCAGTGAGCGGTCATTGGGGGGAGCTTCACCCCTCCACTTT. It translates to CASSERSLGGASPLHF.

This clonotype was seen many times. The chain couples TRBV12-3 or TRBV12-4 to TRBJ1-6, with TRBD1 identical over 7 bases. This CDR3 comprises 15 residues. J gave up 9 bases and V 3 bases, and 8 bases lay outside the gene matches. The CDR3 reads CASSLLRQGSSPLHF. As DNA, the CDR3 is TGTGCCAGCAGTTTGTTAAGACAGGGTTCTTCACCCCTCCACTTT.

This clonotype appeared many times. CDR3 amino acids: CSVRSVGNTEAFF. CDR3 DNA sequence: TGCAGCGTTAGGTCGGTGGGGAACACTGAAGCTTTCTTT. The V gene is TRBV29-1, the J gene TRBJ1-1; D unresolved. V was pared by 5 bases and J by 1 base, with 11 bases between. The CDR3 extends over 13 amino acids. Per germline, CDR1 SQVTM and CDR2 ANQGSEA.